Each of the 23 T cell receptor beta chains below was sequenced from the same sample in a study of human T cells and chemical hapten exposure. TCRdb re-derived calls from the RACE reads in MiXCR, one entry per CDR3 protein. The sample shows 100,000 to 150,000 distinct CDR3 sequences, around 8.2% of them seen only once. Time point defined: healthy volunteer bleed at 2 weeks. Total RNA extraction was carried out from unfractionated whole blood. Material for sequencing was whole blood. The source of these receptors is a male donor in good health. Some clones in this sample may be carry-over from other donors' samples.

This clonotype was observed a handful of times. V usage is TRBV7-9 and J usage is TRBJ2-2; the D is unclear. The V gene's germline CDR1 is SEHNR and CDR2 FQNEAQ (reference sequence). The CDR3 has 12 amino acids. Trimming left V 6 bases short and J 4 bases short, with 6 bases between. For the CDR3, the DNA is TGTGCCAGCAGGGCTAGCACCGGGGAGCTGTTTTTT. Protein sequence: CASRASTGELFF.

In its sample, this clonotype was seen a few times. The rearrangement joins TRBV18 to TRBJ2-1; 9 bases match TRBD1. J was trimmed by 6 bases and V by 3 bases; bases with no gene match: 12. Germline lookup yields CDR1 KGHSH and CDR2 LQKENI. There are 17 residues in the CDR3. The CDR3 loop reads CASSPLGGTGYGNEQFF. CDR3 nucleotides: TGTGCCAGCTCACCCCTGGGCGGGACAGGGTACGGCAATGAGCAGTTCTTC.

This clonotype was counted at least ten times. J is TRBJ1-4 and V is TRBV6-5; D gene unclear. The ends were cut back, 4 bases at V and 0 bases at J, with 6 bases in the middle. Germline V lookup: CDR1 MNHEY, CDR2 SVGAGI. The CDR3 length is 14 residues. CDR3 sequence reads: CASSSPATNEKLFF. The DNA for the CDR3 is TGTGCCAGCAGTTCCCCTGCAACTAATGAAAAACTGTTTTTT.

The chain couples TRBV6-1 to TRBJ1-1; D remains ambiguous. V was clipped by 2 bases and J by 7 bases, with 11 bases between them. The CDR3 is 13 residues long. CDR1 MNHNS and CDR2 SASEGT come from the germline V gene. CDR3 coding DNA: TGTGCCAGCAGTGAATCGGGGTTGAGTGAAGCTTTCTTT. Residues: CASSESGLSEAFF.

This clonotype showed up just a few times. V usage is TRBV3-1 and J usage is TRBJ2-2, with a weak D call TRBD1 (6 bases). V was pared by 3 bases and J by 4 bases, with 9 bases between. The CDR3 consists of 14 residues. CDR1 is LGHDT, CDR2 YNNKEL, per germline (reference sequence). The DNA of the CDR3 is TGTGCCAGCAGCCAGGGGGCGGTCACCGGGGAGCTGTTTTTT. The encoded protein is CASSQGAVTGELFF.

This clonotype was seen a few times. The V gene is TRBV5-6, the J gene TRBJ1-2; no clear D gene. Germline CDR1 is SGHDT and CDR2 is YYEEEE. The V gene lost 6 bases and the J gene lost 3 bases, with 18 bases spanning the gap. The CDR3 is 15 amino acids. The CDR3 sequence is CASTPDGRFDYGYTF. CDR3 in DNA: TGTGCCAGCACCCCGGACGGGAGGTTTGACTATGGCTACACCTTC.

This clonotype was detected only a few times. This chain joins TRBV20-1 and TRBJ1-4, with D perhaps matching TRBD1 (6 bases). Trimming shortened V by 3 bases and J by 4 bases, and 18 bases separated the two germline ends. Germline V gene sequence: CDR1 DFQATT, CDR2 SNEGSKA (reference sequence). This CDR3 has 16 residues. CDR3: CSASDITGQRNEKLFF. In nucleotides, the CDR3 is TGCAGTGCTAGTGACATCACGGGACAACGTAATGAAAAACTGTTTTTT.

This chain links TRBV7-2 with TRBJ2-3, with a weak D call TRBD2 (7 bases). Germline V gene data show CDR1 as SGHTA and CDR2 as FQGNSA. V was cut by 0 bases and J by 3 bases, with 10 bases left in between. The CDR3 has 15 amino acids. CDR3 DNA sequence: TGTGCCAGCAGCTTAGCTGGGGGGGCAACAGATACGCAGTATTTT. It yields the protein CASSLAGGATDTQYF.

Here the CDR3 reads CSAVRLAGGLDRAQYF. The DNA for the CDR3 is TGCAGCGCCGTCCGGCTAGCGGGGGGGCTCGACCGGGCGCAGTATTTT. The gene calls are TRBV29-1 and TRBJ2-3; 12 bases line up with TRBD2. This CDR3 comprises 16 residues. Trimming removed 7 bases from V and 10 bases from J; junction bases left unmatched: 18. Per the germline V gene, CDR1 is SQVTM and CDR2 is ANQGSEA.

This clonotype came up a few times. The chain has TRBV5-6 and TRBJ2-1, with TRBD1 as a possible D gene (6 bases). This CDR3 is 16 amino acids long. The germline V gene encodes CDR1 SGHDT and CDR2 YYEEEE. Trimming stripped 2 bases from V and 0 bases from J, with 12 bases between. CDR3: CASSLGGTSSYNEQFF. The CDR3, as DNA: TGTGCCAGCAGCTTAGGGGGTACAAGCTCCTACAATGAGCAGTTCTTC. The full variable domain, with the rest looked up from reference TRBV5-6 and TRBJ2-1, is DAGVTQSPTHLIKTRGQQVTLRCSPKSGHDTVSWYQQALGQGPQFIFQYYEEEERQRGNFPDRFSGHQFPNYSSELNVNALLLGDSALYLCASSLGGTSSYNEQFFGPGTRLTVL.

This clonotype occurred many times. The CDR3 bases are TGTGCCAGCAGCCAAGGGCCGCCCAATGAGCAGTTCTTC. This codes for CASSQGPPNEQFF. This chain links TRBV14 with TRBJ2-1; D not certain. This CDR3 spans 13 amino acids. V gave up 1 base and J gave up 6 bases, with 7 bases separating them. Germline CDR1 is SGHDN and CDR2 is FVKESK.

The rearrangement links TRBV7-2 to TRBJ2-1, with TRBD1 identical over 7 bases. CDR3 length: 14 residues. With 6 bases clipped from V and 6 bases from J, the junction kept 8 bases outside the gene matches. CDR1 SGHTA and CDR2 FQGNSA come from the germline V gene. Written as DNA, the CDR3 is TGTGCCAGCAGTCCTCGAACAGGGGCCAATGAGCAGTTCTTC. Translation gives CASSPRTGANEQFF.

At least ten counts were recorded for this clonotype. This chain joins TRBV7-2 and TRBJ2-1; no definite D call. This CDR3 is 12 amino acids long. From germline, CDR1 is SGHTA and CDR2 FQGNSA. V dropped 3 bases and J dropped 4 bases, with 4 bases sitting between them. CDR3 in DNA: TGTGCCAGCAGCTTCTTATACAATGAGCAGTTCTTC. Residues: CASSFLYNEQFF.

V and J are TRBV7-8 and TRBJ1-1, with unresolved D. This CDR3 is 13 amino acids long. V was cut by 5 bases and J by 1 base, with 8 bases left in between. Germline loops: CDR1 SGHVS, CDR2 FQNEAQ. The chain's CDR3 is CASSVTKNTEAFF. In DNA form, the CDR3 reads TGTGCCAGCAGCGTAACTAAGAACACTGAAGCTTTCTTT.

This clonotype was counted only a few times. This chain uses TRBV7-6 with TRBJ2-1; D tentatively fits TRBD1 or TRBD2 (5 bases each). The CDR3 has 14 amino acids. The V and J ends lost 0 bases and 10 bases respectively, with 13 bases between them. Germline V CDR1 and CDR2: SGHVS, FNYEAQ. The CDR3 loop reads CASSLAHGTTEQFF. CDR3 bases: TGTGCCAGCAGCTTAGCGCACGGGACCACGGAGCAGTTCTTC.

The genes are TRBV7-6 and TRBJ2-7; D gene uncertain. In germline, CDR1 is SGHVS, CDR2 FNYEAQ. Between the trimmed V and J ends, which lost 1 base and 2 bases, there was a span of 9 bases. This CDR3 comprises 14 residues. The DNA for the CDR3 is TGTGCCAGCAGCTTAGTGGCAGGAGCCTACGAGCAGTACTTC. As protein: CASSLVAGAYEQYF.

The J gene is TRBJ2-1, the V gene TRBV27, with 9 bases that match TRBD2. V lost 6 bases to trimming and J lost 4 bases; unmatched junction nucleotides: 10. This CDR3 has 16 amino acids. Germline V lookup: CDR1 MNHEY, CDR2 SMNVEV (reference sequence). The CDR3 reads CASSTGASGIYNEQFF. DNA for the CDR3: TGTGCCAGCAGCACTGGGGCTAGCGGGATATACAATGAGCAGTTCTTC.

The gene calls are TRBV6-5 and TRBJ2-7, with 8 bases lining up with TRBD1. With 5 bases clipped from V and 1 base from J, the junction kept 4 bases outside the gene matches. The CDR3 sequence is 14 residues long. Germline CDR1 MNHEY, CDR2 SVGAGI. CDR3 nucleotides: TGTGCCAGCAGTGCCAACAGGGGGTCCTACGAGCAGTACTTC. This codes for CASSANRGSYEQYF.

The chain couples TRBV6-2 or TRBV6-3 to TRBJ1-1; D is perhaps TRBD1 (6 bases). Germline V gene lookup returns CDR1 MNHEY and CDR2 SVGEGT. This CDR3 comprises 16 residues. Between the trimmed V and J ends, which lost 0 bases and 3 bases, there was a span of 14 bases. The CDR3: CASSYSWGASDTEAFF. CDR3 in DNA: TGTGCCAGCAGTTACTCCTGGGGGGCCTCGGACACTGAAGCTTTCTTT.

This clonotype showed up many times. The V gene is TRBV12-3 or TRBV12-4, the J gene TRBJ2-1; 11 bases match TRBD2. Trimming cost V 3 bases and J 8 bases; bases outside gene matches: 21. CDR3 length equals 20 residues. This chain's CDR3 is CASSLAQGVVLLAGADEQFF. The CDR3 DNA sequence: TGTGCCAGCAGTTTGGCACAGGGTGTGGTGCTACTAGCGGGAGCTGATGAGCAGTTCTTC.

Only a few counts were recorded for this clonotype. The V call is TRBV12-3 or TRBV12-4, the J call TRBJ2-7, with TRBD1 matching over 9 bases. The length of the CDR3 is 16 residues. V was clipped by 2 bases and J by 6 bases; unmatched bases: 11. The CDR3 DNA reads as TGTGCCAGCAGTTTATGGAGAGGGACAGGGCTTGGCGAGCAGTACTTC. Its translation: CASSLWRGTGLGEQYF.

The V gene is TRBV7-9, the J gene TRBJ2-2, with TRBD1 as a possible D gene (6 bases). Germline V lookup: CDR1 SEHNR, CDR2 FQNEAQ (reference sequence). The CDR3 spans 17 residues. Trimming pared 0 bases from V and 0 bases from J, leaving 11 bases between. The CDR3 DNA reads as TGTGCCAGCAGCTTAGCCAGGGGACGTACGAACACCGGGGAGCTGTTTTTT. Translation gives CASSLARGRTNTGELFF.

This clonotype was counted between two and nine times. The chain couples TRBV19 to TRBJ1-5; no reliable D call. Looked up from germline, CDR1 is LNHDA and CDR2 is SQIVND (reference sequence). V lost 3 bases and J lost 1, with 7 bases in between. CDR3 size: 14 residues. The CDR3, as DNA: TGTGCCAGTAGTATCGGGGTAAGCAATCAGCCCCAGCATTTT. The encoded protein is CASSIGVSNQPQHF.